The next 30 T cell receptor beta chains were all read from a single sample in a study of PD-1 blockade in mismatch repair-deficient tumors. Profiling relied on immunoSEQ multiplex PCR, and the TCRdb table lists in-frame clones only, not all of them. The table shows about 120,000 clones, with more than 70% occurring only once. The sequencing used peripheral blood, collected 70 to 73 weeks after starting pembrolizumab. The receptors here all came from an adult with mismatch repair-deficient cancer.

This clone was observed a few times. This chain uses TRBV5-1 with TRBJ2-7; D is possibly TRBD1 (7 bases). The CDR3 consists of 12 residues. Germline lookup yields CDR1 SGHRS and CDR2 YFSETQ. V was shortened by 10 bases and J by 4 bases, with 15 bases between the two germline ends. CDR3 loop: CASRGDMYEQYF. The DNA of the CDR3 is TGCGCCTCCAGGGGGGACATGTACGAGCAGTACTTC.

This chain links TRBV30 with TRBJ2-5; either TRBD1 or TRBD2 may fit D (5 bases each). The CDR3 extends over 14 amino acids. Trimming took 0 bases from V and 4 from J, leaving 12 bases between them. Germline V lookup: CDR1 GTSNPN, CDR2 SVGIG (reference sequence). In DNA, the CDR3 is TGTGCCTGGAGTGTTTGGGGACGCCCAGAGACCCAGTACTTC. Translated, it gives CAWSVWGRPETQYF.

The genes are TRBV19 and TRBJ2-2; TRBD2 matches 7 bases. The CDR3 totals 17 residues. Germline CDR1 LNHDA, CDR2 SQIVND (reference sequence). The V and J ends lost 2 bases and 3 bases, in that order; junction bases with no gene match: 9. Written as DNA, the CDR3 is TGTGCCAGTAGTATATTAGGAGGGAGGGCGGACACCGGGGAGCTGTTTTTT. Its protein product is CASSILGGRADTGELFF. The full variable domain, completed using reference TRBV19 and TRBJ2-2, is DGGITQSPKYLFRKEGQNVTLSCEQNLNHDAMYWYRQDPGQGLRLIYYSQIVNDFQKGDIAEGYSVSREKKESFPLTVTSAQKNPTAFYLCASSILGGRADTGELFFGEGSRLTVL.

This clone was recorded only once. The chain has TRBV7-6 and TRBJ2-1, with 8 bases identical to TRBD2. The germline V gene encodes CDR1 SGHVS and CDR2 FNYEAQ. Unmatched junction bases numbered 10, after V lost 8 bases and J lost 7 bases. The length of the CDR3 is 14 residues. The CDR3 is CASDKDGGGNEQFF. In DNA, the CDR3 is TGTGCCAGCGATAAGGACGGCGGGGGGAATGAGCAGTTCTTC.

V gene TRBV7-6 combines with J gene TRBJ2-5, with D possibly matching TRBD2 (5 bases). V dropped 3 bases and J dropped 4 bases, with 6 bases sitting between them. The CDR3 contains 12 residues. The germline CDR1 and CDR2 sequences are SGHVS and FNYEAQ. CDR3 sequence reads: CASSFRGETQYF. For the CDR3, the DNA is TGTGCCAGCAGCTTCCGGGGAGAGACCCAGTACTTC.

The chain is built from TRBV11-3 and TRBJ1-1; D possibly corresponds to TRBD1 (6 bases). This CDR3 has 16 residues. The V gene lost 1 base and the J gene lost 1 base, with 13 bases spanning the gap. The germline gives CDR1 SGHNT, CDR2 YENEEA. Here the CDR3 DNA reads TGTGCCAGCAGCTTAGGTCGAAGGGGGACGAACACTGAAGCTTTCTTT. It is translated as CASSLGRRGTNTEAFF.

The J gene is TRBJ2-7, the V gene TRBV6-5; D is undetermined. The ends were cut back, 6 bases at V and 3 bases at J, with 9 bases in the middle. Germline values: CDR1 MNHEY, CDR2 SVGAGI. The CDR3 has 12 amino acids. The chain's CDR3 is CASSPNDYEQYF. Written as DNA, the CDR3 is TGTGCCAGCAGCCCTAATGACTACGAGCAGTACTTC.

This chain connects TRBV19 to TRBJ1-4; D gene unclear. This CDR3 region has 15 residues. Germline V lookup: CDR1 LNHDA, CDR2 SQIVND (reference sequence). The ends were cut back, 1 base at V and 4 bases at J, with 10 bases in the middle. The CDR3: CASSIGGIGNEKLFF. In nucleotides, the CDR3 is TGTGCCAGTAGTATAGGGGGTATTGGTAATGAAAAACTGTTTTTT.

This sequence joins TRBV29-1 and TRBJ2-5, with 15 positions matching TRBD2. V lost 4 bases to trimming and J lost 0 bases; unmatched junction nucleotides: 3. This CDR3 is 16 amino acids long. The germline CDR1 and CDR2 sequences are SQVTM and ANQGSEA. CDR3 coding DNA: TGCAGCGTTGCAGGGACTAGCGGGAGGTACCAAGAGACCCAGTACTTC. Amino acids: CSVAGTSGRYQETQYF.

The gene calls are TRBV7-9 and TRBJ1-1; perhaps TRBD1 as D (6 bases). CDR3 length: 15 amino acids. The germline V gene has CDR1 SEHNR and CDR2 FQNEAQ (reference sequence). Trimming cost V 1 base and J 0 bases, with 9 bases left between them. The CDR3 DNA reads as TGTGCCAGCAGCTTAGGGGGACACTTGAACACTGAAGCTTTCTTT. As protein: CASSLGGHLNTEAFF.

The chain has TRBV19 and TRBJ2-7; TRBD1 agrees at 8 bases. Germline lookup yields CDR1 LNHDA and CDR2 SQIVND (reference sequence). V shed 5 bases, J shed 4 bases, and the junction held 13 bases outside the gene matches. This CDR3 has 16 residues. The CDR3 here is CASSFLAGQGGYEQYF. DNA for the CDR3: TGTGCCAGTAGTTTCCTTGCTGGACAGGGAGGTTACGAGCAGTACTTC. Supplemented by reference TRBV19 and TRBJ2-7, the full variable domain reads DGGITQSPKYLFRKEGQNVTLSCEQNLNHDAMYWYRQDPGQGLRLIYYSQIVNDFQKGDIAEGYSVSREKKESFPLTVTSAQKNPTAFYLCASSFLAGQGGYEQYFGPGTRLTVT.

This chain joins TRBV19 and TRBJ1-1, with a tentative D call TRBD1 (5 bases). This CDR3 region has 11 residues. CDR1 and CDR2 (germline): LNHDA, SQIVND (reference sequence). Between the trimmed V and J ends, which lost 9 bases and 6 bases, there was a span of 11 bases. For the CDR3, the DNA is TGTGCCAGATCAAGGGGCCCTGAAGCTTTCTTT. Translation: CARSRGPEAFF. The full variable domain, completed using reference TRBV19 and TRBJ1-1, is DGGITQSPKYLFRKEGQNVTLSCEQNLNHDAMYWYRQDPGQGLRLIYYSQIVNDFQKGDIAEGYSVSREKKESFPLTVTSAQKNPTAFYLCARSRGPEAFFGQGTRLTVV.

This clone was counted between two and nine times. The V gene is TRBV13, the J gene TRBJ2-1; D not resolved. The V and J ends lost 5 bases and 5 bases respectively, with 7 bases between them. The CDR3 has 12 residues. Germline CDR1 reads PRHDT; CDR2 reads FYEKMQ (reference sequence). The CDR3 nucleotides are TGTGCCAGCAGCCTCACAAACAATGAGCAGTTCTTC. It codes for CASSLTNNEQFF.

The rearrangement uses TRBV10-3 and TRBJ2-7; TRBD2 might be the D (5 bases). CDR1 ENHRY and CDR2 SYGVKD come from the germline V gene. CDR3 length: 15 residues. V dropped 2 bases and J dropped 2 bases, with 13 bases sitting between them. The CDR3 loop is CAISEPAGRAYEQYF. The DNA for the CDR3 is TGTGCCATCAGTGAGCCGGCCGGGCGGGCCTACGAGCAGTACTTC.

This chain joins TRBV2 and TRBJ2-1, with D possibly matching TRBD1 (6 bases). Trimming left V 3 bases short and J 9 bases short, with 15 bases between. CDR1 and CDR2 from the germline V gene are SNHLY and FYNNEI. CDR3 length: 14 amino acids. CDR3 residues: CASSDEGLGGEQFF. The CDR3, as DNA: TGTGCCAGCAGTGATGAGGGGCTAGGGGGTGAGCAGTTCTTC.

This clone was seen a handful of times. V and J are TRBV6-4 and TRBJ2-3, with no clear D. Germline CDR1 MRHNA, CDR2 SNTAGT. Trimming stripped 6 bases from V and 2 bases from J, with 12 bases between. The CDR3 contains 14 residues. The CDR3 coding sequence is TGTGCCAGCAGCCTTGGCTCAGACACAGATACGCAGTATTTT. Translating it yields CASSLGSDTDTQYF.

The chain uses TRBV7-3 and TRBJ2-2; D is possibly TRBD1 (6 bases). Germline CDR1 SGHTA, CDR2 FQGTGA. Trimming pared 4 bases from V and 5 bases from J, leaving 17 bases between. This CDR3 spans 16 amino acids. CDR3 bases: TGTGCCAGCAGCTCGGACAGTGGGGTTGGGACCGGGGAGCTGTTTTTT. This codes for CASSSDSGVGTGELFF. The full variable domain, in which reference TRBV7-3 and TRBJ2-2 provide the parts outside the CDR3, is GAGVSQTPSNKVTEKGKYVELRCDPISGHTALYWYRQSLGQGPEFLIYFQGTGAADDSGLPNDRFFAVRPEGSVSTLKIQRTERGDSAVYLCASSSDSGVGTGELFFGEGSRLTVL.

This chain uses TRBV18 with TRBJ2-5; perhaps TRBD2 as D (5 bases). This CDR3 has 14 amino acids. Per the germline V gene, CDR1 is KGHSH and CDR2 is LQKENI. V was clipped by 1 base and J by 5 bases, with 11 bases between them. The CDR3 region has the DNA TGTGCCAGCTCACCACGGGCGAGGGCGGAGACCCAGTACTTC. This codes for CASSPRARAETQYF.

The V and J genes are TRBV13 and TRBJ2-3; D uncertain. Trimming removed 6 bases at V and 2 bases at J, with 3 bases between. CDR3 size: 11 residues. CDR1 is PRHDT, CDR2 FYEKMQ, per germline (reference sequence). Here the CDR3 DNA reads TGTGCCAGCAGTTACACAGATACGCAGTATTTT. This translates into CASSYTDTQYF.

The rearrangement links TRBV29-1 to TRBJ2-7; 7 bases map to TRBD1. With 6 bases clipped from V and 6 bases from J, the junction kept 14 bases outside the gene matches. The germline V gene encodes CDR1 SQVTM and CDR2 ANQGSEA. This CDR3 has 14 amino acids. The DNA for the CDR3 is TGCAGCGTCCGCCCCGAGACAGGGCTGAGCGAGCAGTACTTC. This gives the protein CSVRPETGLSEQYF.

The count of this clone is one. This rearrangement joins TRBV6-1 to TRBJ2-2, with a weak D call TRBD1 (5 bases). Trimming took off 3 bases at V and 2 bases at J, with 16 bases between the two ends. The CDR3 has 17 residues. CDR1 is MNHNS, CDR2 SASEGT, per germline. In DNA, the CDR3 is TGTGCCAGCAGTGAGGGTCCGTCAGGGATCAACACCGGGGAGCTGTTTTTT. This translates into CASSEGPSGINTGELFF.

This clone occurred a few times. The rearrangement uses TRBV4-1 and TRBJ1-3, with 7 bases matching TRBD1. The ends lost 6 bases at V and 7 bases at J; junction bases unmatched: 6. Looked up from germline, CDR1 is MGHRA and CDR2 is YSYEKL. The CDR3 is made up of 13 amino acids. This CDR3 reads CASSNPGGNTIYF. The CDR3 nucleotides are TGCGCCAGCAGTAATCCAGGGGGTAACACCATATATTTT.

J is TRBJ2-1 and V is TRBV27, with TRBD2 matching 15 bases. V was pared by 5 bases and J by 15 bases, with 8 bases of the junction left unmatched. Per the germline V gene, CDR1 is MNHEY and CDR2 is SMNVEV (reference sequence). CDR3 length: 14 residues. CDR3 region: CASSPGLAGGPGFF. The CDR3 nucleotides are TGTGCCAGCAGTCCAGGACTAGCGGGAGGGCCCGGGTTCTTC.

The chain uses TRBV18 and TRBJ1-5, with 8 bases identical to TRBD1. The ends lost 2 bases at V and 7 bases at J; junction bases unmatched: 10. Germline CDR1 reads KGHSH; CDR2 reads LQKENI. The CDR3 length is 16 residues. CDR3 coding DNA: TGTGCCAGCTCACCAGAGCCTCCTGGACAGGGCCAGCCCCAGCATTTT. Translating gives CASSPEPPGQGQPQHF.

The chain carries TRBV29-1 and TRBJ2-1, with 7 bases aligning to TRBD2. The CDR3 runs 14 residues. CDR1 and CDR2 (germline): SQVTM, ANQGSEA. Trimming cost V 1 base and J 5 bases; bases outside gene matches: 5. CDR3 sequence: CSVEGRGGNNEQFF. CDR3 coding DNA: TGCAGCGTTGAAGGAAGGGGAGGGAACAATGAGCAGTTCTTC.

This rearrangement joins TRBV27 to TRBJ1-2; the match to TRBD1 covers 8 bases. V gave up 6 bases and J gave up 8 bases; unmatched junction bases: 14. This CDR3 comprises 15 residues. Per the germline V gene, CDR1 is MNHEY and CDR2 is SMNVEV (reference sequence). The CDR3 coding sequence is TGTGCCAGCAGCCCGTTCGGTGGCAGGGGGCAAGGCTACACCTTC. Translated: CASSPFGGRGQGYTF.

The chain has TRBV4-3 and TRBJ2-1; TRBD2 is a possible D gene (7 bases). Trimming left V 2 bases short and J 8 bases short, with 13 bases between. The V gene's germline CDR1 is LGHNA and CDR2 YSLEER. The CDR3 extends over 14 amino acids. The CDR3 region has the DNA TGCGCCAGCAGCCAAAGCGGGGAGGGGGATGAGCAGTTCTTC. Protein sequence: CASSQSGEGDEQFF.

This clone was seen a handful of times. This chain connects TRBV5-4 to TRBJ2-7, with 9 bases that match TRBD1. The CDR3 has 14 amino acids. J gave up 1 base and V 4 bases, and 3 bases lay outside the gene matches. CDR1 and CDR2 from the germline V gene are SGHNT and YYREEE (reference sequence). CDR3 region: CASSPGTGSYEQYF. CDR3 nucleotides: TGTGCCAGCAGCCCCGGGACAGGGTCCTACGAGCAGTACTTC.

The rearrangement uses TRBV9 and TRBJ2-3; 15 bases map to TRBD2. Germline-derived CDR1 and CDR2 are SGDLS and YYNGEE. The CDR3 spans 17 residues. The V gene end was trimmed by 1 base and the J gene end by 5 bases; junction bases not matched to a gene: 5. The CDR3 is CASSVTGTSGRIDTQYF. In nucleotides, the CDR3 is TGTGCCAGCAGCGTAACCGGGACTAGCGGGAGGATAGATACGCAGTATTTT.

This chain joins TRBV13 and TRBJ2-7; 12 bases are shared with TRBD2. This CDR3 has 16 residues. Germline CDR1 reads PRHDT; CDR2 reads FYEKMQ (reference sequence). V trimming: 5 bases; J trimming: 3 bases; junction bases outside the gene matches: 8. As DNA, the CDR3 is TGTGCCAGCAGCCAGAGGACTAGCGGGAACCTCTACGAGCAGTACTTC. It yields the protein CASSQRTSGNLYEQYF.